The rows below give T cell receptor beta chains drawn from one sample of a study of Graves' ophthalmopathy and Graves' hyperthyroidism. TCRdb fed the multiplex PCR reads into MiXCR, producing one record per CDR3 protein. The top ten clones hold approximately 9.8% of a sample with about 480,000 distinct CDR3 sequences, under 15% of them seen once. Sequenced: blood. Receptors were obtained from a woman under 40 with Graves' ophthalmopathy. CDR3s include the opening cysteine and the closing phenylalanine or tryptophan. D genes are given only for firm matches. Clone size appears in some rows only: once, few, many, or a class for an expanded clone.

j_call: TRBJ2-5
v_call: TRBV6-1
clone_size: NA
d_call: TRBD1
cdr3_aa: CASSPAETGKETQYF
cdr3_nt: TGTGCCAGCAGTCCGGCAGAGACAGGGAAAGAGACCCAGTACTTC

j_call: TRBJ2-2
v_call: TRBV11-2
clone_size: NA
d_call: TRBD2
cdr3_aa: CASNVGLAGFAGELFF
cdr3_nt: TGTGCCAGTAACGTGGGACTAGCGGGTTTCGCCGGGGAGCTGTTTTTT

j_call: TRBJ1-1
v_call: TRBV5-1
clone_size: many
d_call: TRBD1
cdr3_aa: CASSTRGTGNTEAFF
cdr3_nt: TGCGCCAGCAGCACCAGGGGGACGGGGAACACTGAAGCTTTCTTT

j_call: TRBJ2-2
v_call: TRBV7-2
clone_size: many
d_call: NA
cdr3_aa: CASSPALPTHAGELFF
cdr3_nt: TGTGCCAGCAGCCCCGCGTTACCGACCCACGCCGGGGAGCTGTTTTTT

j_call: TRBJ1-1
v_call: TRBV6-2/TRBV6-3
clone_size: many
d_call: NA
cdr3_aa: CASSYSWTTTPMNPEAFF
cdr3_nt: TGTGCCAGCAGTTACTCGTGGACAACAACCCCCATGAACCCTGAAGCTTTCTTT

j_call: TRBJ2-5
v_call: TRBV7-9
clone_size: many
d_call: TRBD2
cdr3_aa: CASSLGLGRETQYF
cdr3_nt: TGTGCCAGCAGCTTGGGACTAGGTCGAGAGACCCAGTACTTC

j_call: TRBJ2-4
v_call: TRBV28
clone_size: few
d_call: NA
cdr3_aa: CASSPADAKNIQYF
cdr3_nt: TGTGCCAGCAGTCCAGCCGATGCCAAAAACATTCAGTACTTC

j_call: TRBJ1-2
v_call: TRBV27
clone_size: NA
d_call: NA
cdr3_aa: CASRSNSVTYGYTF
cdr3_nt: TGTGCCAGCCGTTCAAATTCAGTTACCTATGGCTACACCTTC

j_call: TRBJ1-3
v_call: TRBV12-3/TRBV12-4
clone_size: NA
d_call: NA
cdr3_aa: CASSLMTGRIYF
cdr3_nt: TGTGCCAGCAGTTTGATGACAGGACGAATATATTTT

j_call: TRBJ1-1
v_call: TRBV12-3/TRBV12-4
clone_size: NA
d_call: NA
cdr3_aa: CASKITNEAFF
cdr3_nt: TGTGCCAGCAAAATAACAAATGAAGCTTTCTTT

j_call: TRBJ1-1
v_call: TRBV25-1
clone_size: many
d_call: TRBD1
cdr3_aa: CASSEDRGYTEAFF
cdr3_nt: TGTGCCAGCAGTGAAGACAGGGGGTACACTGAAGCTTTCTTT

j_call: TRBJ1-5
v_call: TRBV12-3/TRBV12-4
clone_size: many
d_call: NA
cdr3_aa: CASRNREGNQPQHF
cdr3_nt: TGTGCCAGTCGAAACAGGGAGGGCAATCAGCCCCAGCATTTT

j_call: TRBJ1-2
v_call: TRBV28
clone_size: NA
d_call: NA
cdr3_aa: CATQSLSYGYTF
cdr3_nt: TGTGCCACCCAAAGCCTCTCCTATGGCTACACCTTC

j_call: TRBJ1-1
v_call: TRBV12-3/TRBV12-4
clone_size: many
d_call: NA
cdr3_aa: CASSRRGVNTEAFF
cdr3_nt: TGTGCCAGCAGCCGAAGGGGAGTGAACACTGAAGCTTTCTTT

j_call: TRBJ2-7
v_call: TRBV6-2/TRBV6-3
clone_size: NA
d_call: NA
cdr3_aa: CASSPFGEQYF
cdr3_nt: TGTGCCAGCAGTCCCTTTGGCGAGCAGTACTTC

j_call: TRBJ2-5
v_call: TRBV6-1
clone_size: many
d_call: NA
cdr3_aa: CASFRPQETQYF
cdr3_nt: TGTGCCAGCTTCCGACCTCAAGAGACCCAGTACTTC

j_call: TRBJ2-6
v_call: TRBV9
clone_size: many
d_call: NA
cdr3_aa: CASSIGDFGANVLTF
cdr3_nt: TGTGCCAGCAGCATAGGGGACTTTGGGGCCAACGTCCTGACTTTC

j_call: TRBJ2-4
v_call: TRBV27
clone_size: many
d_call: NA
cdr3_aa: CASSLERLEETANIQYF
cdr3_nt: TGTGCCAGCAGTTTAGAGCGGCTGGAAGAGACGGCAAACATTCAGTACTTC

j_call: TRBJ1-6
v_call: TRBV29-1
clone_size: few
d_call: TRBD1
cdr3_aa: CSVEDRGRNSPLHF
cdr3_nt: TGCAGCGTTGAGGACAGGGGTAGGAATTCACCCCTCCACTTT

j_call: TRBJ2-2
v_call: TRBV6-1
clone_size: many
d_call: NA
cdr3_aa: CASSPYSGANTGELFF
cdr3_nt: TGTGCCAGCAGCCCTTACTCGGGGGCGAACACCGGGGAGCTGTTTTTT

j_call: TRBJ2-2
v_call: TRBV27
clone_size: few
d_call: NA
cdr3_aa: CASSLFQNTGELFF
cdr3_nt: TGTGCCAGCAGTTTATTTCAGAACACCGGGGAGCTGTTTTTT

j_call: TRBJ1-1
v_call: TRBV28
clone_size: many
d_call: NA
cdr3_aa: CASSSPGAMNTEAFF
cdr3_nt: TGTGCCAGCAGTTCACCAGGGGCCATGAACACTGAAGCTTTCTTT

j_call: TRBJ2-2
v_call: TRBV9
clone_size: many
d_call: NA
cdr3_aa: CASSSPTAPWILFF
cdr3_nt: TGTGCCAGCAGCTCACCGACAGCCCCGTGGATTCTGTTTTTT

j_call: TRBJ1-1
v_call: TRBV7-8
clone_size: once
d_call: NA
cdr3_aa: CASSLEMEGTEAFF
cdr3_nt: TGTGCCAGCAGCTTAGAAATGGAGGGCACTGAAGCTTTCTTT

j_call: TRBJ2-5
v_call: TRBV2
clone_size: many
d_call: TRBD2
cdr3_aa: CASREVAGGGQETQYF
cdr3_nt: TGTGCCAGCAGGGAGGTTGCGGGAGGAGGCCAAGAGACCCAGTACTTC

j_call: TRBJ2-7
v_call: TRBV5-1
clone_size: NA
d_call: TRBD2
cdr3_aa: CASSSPPAGGLEQYF
cdr3_nt: TGCGCCAGCAGCTCCCCACCAGCGGGAGGGCTCGAGCAGTACTTC

j_call: TRBJ1-5
v_call: TRBV6-1
clone_size: many
d_call: NA
cdr3_aa: CASASRGNSNQPQHF
cdr3_nt: TGTGCCAGCGCCAGCCGAGGGAATAGCAATCAGCCCCAGCATTTT

j_call: TRBJ2-2
v_call: TRBV10-1
clone_size: many
d_call: TRBD2
cdr3_aa: CASRETGGPETGELFF
cdr3_nt: TGCGCCAGCAGGGAGACGGGAGGGCCGGAAACCGGGGAGCTGTTTTTT

j_call: TRBJ1-6
v_call: TRBV20-1
clone_size: many
d_call: TRBD1
cdr3_aa: CSASVANRGTGSPLHF
cdr3_nt: TGCAGTGCTAGCGTTGCGAACAGGGGAACTGGTTCACCCCTCCACTTT

j_call: TRBJ2-7
v_call: TRBV29-1
clone_size: NA
d_call: NA
cdr3_aa: CSVNMWAEDSYEQYF
cdr3_nt: TGCAGCGTTAATATGTGGGCAGAGGATTCCTACGAGCAGTACTTC

j_call: TRBJ1-2
v_call: TRBV12-3/TRBV12-4
clone_size: many
d_call: TRBD1
cdr3_aa: CASSHGTGGYGYTF
cdr3_nt: TGTGCCAGCAGCCATGGGACAGGGGGATATGGCTACACCTTC

j_call: TRBJ2-7
v_call: TRBV20-1
clone_size: many
d_call: NA
cdr3_aa: CSASLGSTDEQYF
cdr3_nt: TGCAGTGCTAGTTTGGGCAGCACAGACGAGCAGTACTTC

j_call: TRBJ2-5
v_call: TRBV24-1
clone_size: many
d_call: NA
cdr3_aa: CATSDPIAARGETQYF
cdr3_nt: TGTGCCACCAGTGATCCTATAGCGGCGCGTGGGGAGACCCAGTACTTC

j_call: TRBJ2-3
v_call: TRBV5-1
clone_size: NA
d_call: NA
cdr3_aa: CASSLNRGEDTQYF
cdr3_nt: TGCGCCAGCAGCTTGAACCGGGGTGAGGATACGCAGTATTTT

j_call: TRBJ1-2
v_call: TRBV29-1
clone_size: many
d_call: TRBD1
cdr3_aa: CSVGDRSMSYTF
cdr3_nt: TGCAGCGTGGGGGACAGATCTATGAGCTACACCTTC